Detailed here is one TCR beta chain. Its antigen is unknown. This record belongs to a study of PD-1 blockade in mismatch repair-deficient tumors. Turning to the study itself: Patients had eleven to twelve mismatch repair-deficient cancer types and were previously treated and progressing.

Some clones are missing from TCRdb's copy, which holds only in-frame ones; the method was immunoSEQ multiplex PCR. The sample gives approximately 110,000 clones, about 74% of which show up once; about 4.7% is in the top ten. Mismatch repair deficiency was confirmed in all patients, by PCR or immunohistochemistry. TCRs were sequenced from a few patients responding to pembrolizumab. Germline V gives CDR1 MNHEY, CDR2 SVGAGI. Trimming shortened V by 7 bases and J by 13 bases, and 16 bases separated the two germline ends. The CDR3 covers 11 residues. General study findings and limits: Tumor-resident clones, often absent from pretreatment blood, expanded after pembrolizumab and then contracted.

This sequence was found in an adult with mismatch repair-deficient cancer. Sequenced here: peripheral blood, sampled roughly 60 weeks after starting pembrolizumab. The V and J genes are TRBV6-5 and TRBJ1-2; possibly TRBD1 for D (5 bases). CDR3 in amino acids: CASNAGTSSTF. CDR3 in DNA: TGTGCCAGCAACGCCGGGACCTCGAGCACCTTC.